This T cell receptor beta chain was documented in a study of CD8 T cell repertoires and HIV-1 epitope variants. Study-wide context: 1M T cells were kept uncultured as a baseline.

Study-level results: Fewer than ten TCR beta clonotypes were antigen-specific, more than five apparently recognizing autologous or escape variants.

Details on this clone: Its antigen remains unidentified.

TCRdb's table, derived via immunoSEQ multiplex PCR, lists solely in-frame clones and lacks some. The table records about 4,400 clones, roughly 72% of them present only once. The V gene end was trimmed by 2 bases and the J gene end by 4 bases; junction bases not matched to a gene: 3. Germline V lookup: CDR1 MRHNA, CDR2 SNTAGT. The CDR3 contains 16 residues. The chain uses TRBV6-4 and TRBJ2-3; TRBD2 aligns across 13 bases. This receptor was identified in a male donor with HIV. Sequences were obtained from cultured CD8+ T cells derived from PBMCs. CDR3 region: CASSDATSGGSDTQYF. Written as DNA, the CDR3 is TGTGCCAGCAGTGACGCGACTAGCGGGGGGTCAGATACGCAGTATTTT.